These T cell receptor beta chains were read from a single sample in a study of blood T cell repertoires in COVID-19. TCRdb's table, derived via immunoSEQ multiplex PCR, lists solely in-frame clones and lacks some. The sample yields 95,000 to 150,000 clones, 80% to 90% seen once. Specimen: peripheral blood. The origin of the receptors is a man aged 70-80 years with active or convalescent COVID-19. The conserved cysteine and the conserved F or W are not part of the CDR3 here. Expanded clones get a size class; other rows say once, few or many, or leave the size out.

- TRBV5-1 ASSLDSGGGNTIY
- TRBV28 ASTLKWGRASDTQY
- TRBV6-5 ASSYSSNQPQH
- TRBV5-1 ASSLRTSGDNEQF
- TRBV5-1 ASSPQRENSPLH
- TRBV5-6 ASSLVGGDINEQF
once TRBV28 ASKQQGVGYGYT
- TRBV28 ASSLRGSTEAF
- TRBV18 ASSPVAGGTDTQY
- TRBV18 ASSPWTGAGNTEAF